This T cell receptor (beta chain) comes out of a study of blood T cell repertoires in COVID-19. Study-wide context: Samples taken during acute and convalescent COVID-19 were collected in the United States, Italy and Spain. PBMCs, B-cell-depleted T cells, or T cells were the source of the cDNA or gDNA that made up the material.

In the original processing: Estimation of nucleated cell counts relied on the amplification of reference gene primers. Measured with immunoSEQ multiplex PCR; TCRdb has only the in-frame clones, and not every one. V and J calls and clone size are as listed in that table; D and trimming were resolved from the DNA. The sample records 200,000 to 300,000 clones, 86% being singletons. This clonotype originated in a man aged 25-40 years with active or convalescent COVID-19. The sample was peripheral blood.

The CDR3 sequence: CASSQERIRMGQGNQPQHF. CDR3 bases: TGTGCCAGCAGCCAAGAGAGAATAAGAATGGGACAGGGGAATCAGCCCCAGCATTTT. This chain uses TRBV3-1 (or the pseudogene TRBV3-2) with TRBJ1-5; 10 positions match TRBD1. There are 19 residues in the CDR3. CDR1 is LGHDT, CDR2 YNNKEL, per germline (reference sequence). Germline trimming cut 0 bases from V and 4 bases from J; bases unmatched to any gene: 12.